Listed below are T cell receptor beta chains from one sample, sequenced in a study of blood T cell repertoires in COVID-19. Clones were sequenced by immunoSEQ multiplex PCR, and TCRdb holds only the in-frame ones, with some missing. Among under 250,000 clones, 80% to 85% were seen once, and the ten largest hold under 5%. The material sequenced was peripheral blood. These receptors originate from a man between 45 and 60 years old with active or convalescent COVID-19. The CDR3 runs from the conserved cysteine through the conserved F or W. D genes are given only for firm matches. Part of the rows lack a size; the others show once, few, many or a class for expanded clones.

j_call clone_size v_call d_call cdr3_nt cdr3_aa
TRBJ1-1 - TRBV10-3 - TGTGCCATCAAGGCAGCGCGGGGAGGCACTGAAGCTTTCTTT CAIKAARGGTEAFF
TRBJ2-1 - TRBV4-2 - TGTGCCAGCAGCCAAGATCCAGGTGGGGGGGGCCTTATCAATGAGCAGTTCTTC CASSQDPGGGGLINEQFF
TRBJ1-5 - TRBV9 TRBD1 TGTGCCAGCAGCGCGGGACAGGGGGCCCAGCCCCAGCATTTT CASSAGQGAQPQHF
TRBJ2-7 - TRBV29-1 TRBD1 TGCAGCGTTGAAGGTGACAGGGTCGGCGAGCAGTACTTC CSVEGDRVGEQYF
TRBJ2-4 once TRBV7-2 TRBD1 TGTGCCAGCAGCTTAGCCCTCCTGACAGGGGGGGGAGCCAAAAACATTCAGTACTTC CASSLALLTGGGAKNIQYF
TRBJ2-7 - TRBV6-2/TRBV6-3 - TGTGCCAGCAGCTGGGGGGTTGGCCTTTACGAGCAGTACTTC CASSWGVGLYEQYF
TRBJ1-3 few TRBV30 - TGTGCCTGGAGTGAACGAGGTTCTGGAAACACCATATATTTT CAWSERGSGNTIYF
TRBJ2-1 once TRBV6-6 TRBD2 TGTGCCAGCAGTTCCGGACTAGCGGGCCACAATGAGCAGTTCTTC CASSSGLAGHNEQFF
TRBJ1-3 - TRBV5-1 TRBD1 TGCGCCAGCAGCCTAATGACAGGGTACTCTGGAAACACCATATATTTT CASSLMTGYSGNTIYF
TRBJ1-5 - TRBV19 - TGTGCCAGTAGTATTGGTGACAGTAATCAGCCCCAGCATTTT CASSIGDSNQPQHF
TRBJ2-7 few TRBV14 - TGTGCCAGCAGCCAAGATAGGCGAGGGCACGAGCAGTACTTC CASSQDRRGHEQYF
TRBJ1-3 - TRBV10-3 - TGTGCCATCCTTAACCAGGAAACTGGAAACACCATATATTTT CAILNQETGNTIYF
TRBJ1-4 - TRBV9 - TGTGCCAGCAGCGTAAACAGGGACGCGGCTAATGAAAAACTGTTTTTT CASSVNRDAANEKLFF
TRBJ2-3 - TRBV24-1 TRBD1 TGTGCCACCAGTGATGGCTACCCAGGGGGCGATCTGGGCACAGATACGCAGTATTTT CATSDGYPGGDLGTDTQYF
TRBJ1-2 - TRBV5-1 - TGCGCCAGCAGCGATGCCGGGACACCAAACTATGGCTACACCTTC CASSDAGTPNYGYTF
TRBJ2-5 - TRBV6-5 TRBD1 TGTGCCAGCACCCAGACAGGGTTCGTGCAAGAGACCCAGTACTTC CASTQTGFVQETQYF
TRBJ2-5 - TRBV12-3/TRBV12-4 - TGTGCCAGCAGCTTACTAGTCTGGGAGACCCAGTACTTC CASSLLVWETQYF
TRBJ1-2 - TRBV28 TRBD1 TGTGCCAGCAGTCTAGAACTCCCGACAGGGTTCTATGGCTACACCTTC CASSLELPTGFYGYTF
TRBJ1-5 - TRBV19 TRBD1 TGTGCCAGTAGTATAGGGACAGGGCGATATAGCAATCAGCCCCAGCATTTT CASSIGTGRYSNQPQHF
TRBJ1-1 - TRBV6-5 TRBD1 TGTGCCAGCAGCCGCGGGACAGGGAACACTGAAGCTTTCTTT CASSRGTGNTEAFF
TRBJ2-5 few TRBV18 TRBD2 TGTGCCAGCTCACCAACTTTAGCGGGAGGGGAGACCCAGTACTTC CASSPTLAGGETQYF
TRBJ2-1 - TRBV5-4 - TGTGCCAGCAGCTTCGCGGGCCAGGATGAGCAGTTCTTC CASSFAGQDEQFF
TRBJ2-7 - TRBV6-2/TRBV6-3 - TGTGCCAGCAGTTACTCGCACCGGGACAAACCCTACGAGCAGTACTTC CASSYSHRDKPYEQYF
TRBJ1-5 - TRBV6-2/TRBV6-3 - TGTGCCAGCAGTCTTATGGGGGGGAGACGGCCCAATCAGCCCCAGCATTTT CASSLMGGRRPNQPQHF
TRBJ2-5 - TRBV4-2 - TGTGCCAGCAGCCAAGTACTAGAAGAGACCCAGTACTTC CASSQVLEETQYF
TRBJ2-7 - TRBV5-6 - TGTGCCAGCAGCTTCGCTTACAGGCGAACCTACGAGCAGTACTTC CASSFAYRRTYEQYF